A selection of T cell receptor beta chains follows, all from one sample in a study of metastatic and nonmetastatic thyroid tumors. TCRdb re-called the PCR reads through MiXCR. The sample includes approximately 34,000 clones, over 15% of them seen just once. Sequencing was performed on blood. These receptors were taken from a female donor with papillary thyroid cancer or a benign thyroid nodule (not recorded which). Some clones in this sample may be carry-over from other donors' samples. Both conserved end residues are part of each CDR3. Each record gives: clone size, D gene, J gene, V gene, CDR3 DNA, CDR3 protein. D genes are given only for firm matches. Clone size, where shown, is once, few, many, or a class for clones that have expanded.

many | - | TRBJ2-7 | TRBV2 | TGTGCCAGCAGTGGACAGTCCTACGAGCAGTACTTC | CASSGQSYEQYF
- | TRBD1 | TRBJ2-7 | TRBV20-1 | TGCAGTAATACTCTCCGGACAGGGACCTACGAGCAGTACTTC | CSNTLRTGTYEQYF
many | - | TRBJ2-1 | TRBV5-4 | TGTGCCAGCAGCTTGGATGGTGGAGGGGGCAGAGGTGAGCAGTTCTTC | CASSLDGGGGRGEQFF
many | TRBD1 | TRBJ1-6 | TRBV5-5 | TGTGCCAGCAGCTGGAGGACAGGGACCAACTTTTCACCCCTCCACTTT | CASSWRTGTNFSPLHF
medium-sized | TRBD1 | TRBJ1-6 | TRBV6-1 | TGTGCCAGCAGGCCCGCGGACAGGGATTATTCACCCCTCCACTTT | CASRPADRDYSPLHF
many | TRBD2 | TRBJ2-7 | TRBV6-1 | TGTGCCAGCCTAGCGGGAGGGTCCGAGCGGTACTTC | CASLAGGSERYF
- | TRBD2 | TRBJ2-2 | TRBV20-1 | TGCAGTGCTAGAGATGGGGGGGAGGATAACGGGGAGCTGTTTTTT | CSARDGGEDNGELFF
- | - | TRBJ1-6 | TRBV11-1 | TGTGCCAGCAGCCCCGGGCCCAGACCGAGGTCCAATAATTCACCCCTCCACTTT | CASSPGPRPRSNNSPLHF
many | - | TRBJ1-5 | TRBV2 | TGTGCCAGCATCCGCGGGGTCAATCAGCCCCAGCATTTT | CASIRGVNQPQHF
many | - | TRBJ1-4 | TRBV6-1 | TGTGCCAGCCTTCTAGAAGTTGCAACTAATGAAAAACTGTTTTTT | CASLLEVATNEKLFF
- | - | TRBJ1-5 | TRBV2 | TGTGCCAGCAGTACCATTGGGGGTCAGCCCCAGCATTTT | CASSTIGGQPQHF
many | - | TRBJ1-2 | TRBV11-3 | TGTGCCAGCAGCCGGAGGGGCCCCAGCGGCTACACCTTC | CASSRRGPSGYTF
few | - | TRBJ2-3 | TRBV15 | TGTGCCACCAGCAGAGTGATGAGTCGTTGGCAAACAGATACGCAGTATTTT | CATSRVMSRWQTDTQYF
many | - | TRBJ2-7 | TRBV7-3 | TGTGCCAGCAGCCAGACAGGCGCTACCTACGAGCAGTACTTC | CASSQTGATYEQYF
many | TRBD2 | TRBJ2-1 | TRBV6-5 | TGTGCCAGCAGACCCCATAGCGGGAGGGGCGCCTACAATGAGCAGTTCTTC | CASRPHSGRGAYNEQFF
- | - | TRBJ2-2 | TRBV5-1 | TGCGCCAGCAGCTCCCGTGACACCACCGTGGAGCTGTTTTTT | CASSSRDTTVELFF
many | - | TRBJ1-2 | TRBV5-1 | TGCGCCAGCAGCCCGGGTGAGGTCCCTATCCTTTATGGCTACACCTTC | CASSPGEVPILYGYTF
few | TRBD2 | TRBJ2-1 | TRBV6-5 | TGTGCCAGCAGTTATCCGCGGGAGGGGTATGTGGATGAGCAGTCCTTC | CASSYPREGYVDEQSF
many | TRBD2 | TRBJ2-7 | TRBV20-1 | TGCAGTGCTACCTCTAGCGGGAGGGGGAACTACGAGCAGTACTTC | CSATSSGRGNYEQYF
many | TRBD1 | TRBJ2-4 | TRBV2 | TGTGCCAGCAGGGGGGACAGAAACATTCAGTACTTC | CASRGDRNIQYF
many | - | TRBJ1-2 | TRBV5-1 | TGCGCCAGCAGCTTGGACGGCGACTATGGCTACACCTTC | CASSLDGDYGYTF
many | - | TRBJ1-6 | TRBV18 | TGTGCCAGCTCACCGGACAGCACCGTAGCACCCCTCCACTTT | CASSPDSTVAPLHF
many | TRBD2 | TRBJ2-5 | TRBV28 | TGTGCCAGCAGTTCGGTCCGGGAGGGGGAGACCCAGTACTTC | CASSSVREGETQYF
- | TRBD2 | TRBJ2-7 | TRBV20-1 | TGCAGTGCTCCTAGGGCGGGGGGTAACGAGCAGTACTTC | CSAPRAGGNEQYF
many | TRBD2 | TRBJ2-7 | TRBV11-1 | TGTGCCAGCAGCTTAGAAGTGGAGCGGGGGGGCCTAGGTGAGCAGTACTTC | CASSLEVERGGLGEQYF
medium-sized | - | TRBJ2-7 | TRBV19 | TGTGCCAGTAGCGACCGGGACACACGCTACGAGCAGTACTTC | CASSDRDTRYEQYF
many | - | TRBJ1-2 | TRBV28 | TGTGCCAGCAGTTTTGAGGTTATCCGCTATGGCTACACCTTC | CASSFEVIRYGYTF